Below, 5 T cell receptor beta chains from the same sample are listed, as sequenced in a study of shared clonotypes between healthy human individuals. Libraries were prepared by immunoSEQ multiplex PCR; TCRdb keeps only in-frame clonotypes and omits some of them. This table has about 770,000 clones, over 60% appearing once. The sequenced material came from memory CD4+ T cells sorted from blood. The subset is: CD45RA-negative fraction. The source of these receptors is a woman under 40 in good health.

The V and J genes are TRBV6-6 and TRBJ1-1; D unresolved. V dropped 0 bases and J dropped 4 bases, with 12 bases sitting between them. Germline lookup yields CDR1 MNHNY and CDR2 SVGAGI (reference sequence). The CDR3 covers 15 residues. The CDR3 here is CASSYSKGFGTEAFF. DNA of the CDR3: TGTGCCAGCAGTTACTCGAAGGGTTTCGGCACTGAAGCTTTCTTT.

Details on this clone: This may stem from a read error, because a much larger clone lies one nucleotide away. This chain connects TRBV5-6 to TRBJ1-1; D is possibly TRBD1 (5 bases). The CDR3 spans 13 residues. V was shortened by 4 bases and J by 4 bases, with 11 bases between the two germline ends. Germline V gives CDR1 SGHDT, CDR2 YYEEEE. The CDR3 region is CASSLLGGTEAFF. Written as DNA, the CDR3 is TGTGCCAGCAGCCTCCTCGGGGGCACTGAAGCTTTCTTT.

This clone was recorded many times. J is TRBJ2-5 and V is TRBV14, with D tentatively TRBD2 (5 bases). Germline V gives CDR1 SGHDN, CDR2 FVKESK. There are 15 residues in the CDR3. V dropped 2 bases and J dropped 4 bases, with 14 bases sitting between them. CDR3: CASSQQGLVSETQYF. CDR3 bases: TGTGCCAGCAGCCAACAAGGACTGGTTTCAGAGACCCAGTACTTC.

V gene TRBV9 combines with J gene TRBJ2-7; the D gene is possibly TRBD1 (6 bases). Trimming removed 4 bases at V and 3 bases at J, with 14 bases between. This CDR3 comprises 14 residues. Germline V lookup: CDR1 SGDLS, CDR2 YYNGEE. CDR3 nucleotide sequence: TGTGCCAGCAGCCCAGGGACACCGGGCTACGAGCAGTACTTC. Translation: CASSPGTPGYEQYF.

This chain links TRBV19 with TRBJ2-1; the D call may be TRBD1 or TRBD2 (5 bases each). Germline-derived CDR1 and CDR2 are LNHDA and SQIVND (reference sequence). V was shortened by 3 bases and J by 9 bases, with 9 bases between the two germline ends. There are 12 residues in the CDR3. CDR3 bases: TGTGCCAGTAGTATGGGGGACGGTGAGCAGTTCTTC. Translation gives CASSMGDGEQFF. Filled out from reference TRBV19 and TRBJ2-1, the complete variable domain reads DGGITQSPKYLFRKEGQNVTLSCEQNLNHDAMYWYRQDPGQGLRLIYYSQIVNDFQKGDIAEGYSVSREKKESFPLTVTSAQKNPTAFYLCASSMGDGEQFFGPGTRLTVL.